A single sample is the source of the 14 T cell receptor beta chains below, sequenced in a study of T-cell reconstitution after alpha-beta-depleted transplantation in children. General study findings and limits: One year after transplant, T-cell counts and diversity came mostly from newly produced T cells.

Their antigens remain unidentified. This sample's TCRbeta library carried unique molecular identifier barcodes. TCRdb used MiXCR to reprocess the PCR reads, holding one entry per CDR3 protein. The sample gives about 290,000 distinct CDR3 sequences, 6% to 10% of which show up once; approximately 8.2% is in the top ten. The input for sequencing was peripheral blood, taken 360 days after TCRalphabeta/CD19-depleted stem cell transplant. The receptors come from a female patient under 10 years old who had a stem cell transplant for Fanconi anemia, so the T cells may come from the graft donor.

In its sample, this clonotype was seen many times. This chain connects TRBV15 to TRBJ2-3, with D tentatively TRBD1 or TRBD2 (6 bases each). The ends were cut back, 1 base at V and 6 bases at J, with 26 bases in the middle. Per germline, CDR1 LNHNV and CDR2 YYDKDF (reference sequence). The CDR3 runs 19 residues. The CDR3 sequence is CATSRGNPLLGGRGDTQYF. As DNA, the CDR3 is TGTGCCACCAGCAGAGGTAACCCTCTGCTCGGGGGCAGAGGGGATACGCAGTATTTT.

The rearrangement joins TRBV20-1 to TRBJ2-7, with 8 nucleotides matching TRBD2. Germline CDR1 is DFQATT and CDR2 is SNEGSKA (reference sequence). The CDR3 runs to 15 residues. V lost 3 bases, J lost 0 bases, and 7 bases stayed unmatched. The CDR3 DNA reads as TGCAGTGCTAGCCCGCTAGCGGGCAGCTCCTACGAGCAGTACTTC. It is translated as CSASPLAGSSYEQYF.

At least ten counts were recorded for this clonotype. V and J are TRBV6-5 and TRBJ2-3; 8 bases are a match to TRBD1. This CDR3 is 16 amino acids long. Trimming took 6 bases from V and 1 from J; bases not matched to a gene: 9. CDR1 is MNHEY, CDR2 SVGAGI, per germline. The CDR3 is CASRMDRAVGTDTQYF. Here the CDR3 DNA reads TGTGCCAGCAGAATGGACAGGGCGGTTGGCACAGATACGCAGTATTTT.

This clonotype was observed a few times. The chain is built from TRBV9 and TRBJ1-1; D unclear. Germline V gives CDR1 SGDLS, CDR2 YYNGEE. V was shortened by 2 bases and J by 0 bases, with 14 bases between the two germline ends. This CDR3 region has 16 residues. The CDR3 sequence is CASSVGGRGMNTEAFF. The DNA for the CDR3 is TGTGCCAGCAGCGTTGGTGGCCGTGGCATGAACACTGAAGCTTTCTTT.

In this sample, this clonotype turned up many times. This sequence joins TRBV5-1 and TRBJ2-5, with 14 bases that match TRBD2. V shed 5 bases, J shed 4 bases, and the junction held 10 bases outside the gene matches. The CDR3 covers 17 residues. Germline CDR1 and CDR2: SGHRS and YFSETQ. The CDR3 region has the DNA TGCGCCAGCAGTACGATTACTGGGACTAGCGGGGGAGAGACCCAGTACTTC. Protein product: CASSTITGTSGGETQYF.

The CDR3 DNA sequence: TGTGCCAGCAGATTCACAGGGGAAGATACGCAGTATTTT. Amino acids: CASRFTGEDTQYF. The chain recombines TRBV6-2 or TRBV6-3 with TRBJ2-3, with 7 bases fitting TRBD1. The CDR3 is 13 residues long. V gave up 6 bases and J gave up 5 bases; unmatched junction bases: 5. CDR1 MNHEY and CDR2 SVGEGT come from the germline V gene.

This clonotype was seen more than once but under ten times. V gene TRBV4-1 combines with J gene TRBJ2-2, with TRBD1 matching over 7 bases. The V and J ends lost 3 bases and 1 base, in that order; junction bases with no gene match: 14. The CDR3 spans 19 residues. The V gene's germline CDR1 is MGHRA and CDR2 YSYEKL. The CDR3 sequence: CASSHRIQGVTVNTGELFF. CDR3 sequence (DNA): TGCGCCAGCAGCCACCGCATCCAGGGGGTGACAGTGAACACCGGGGAGCTGTTTTTT.

This clonotype occurred many times. The chain couples TRBV12-3 or TRBV12-4 to TRBJ2-7, with D perhaps matching TRBD2 (7 bases). This CDR3 is 17 amino acids long. The ends were cut back, 3 bases at V and 5 bases at J, with 23 bases in the middle. This chain's CDR3 is CASSFEIGEGGVNEQYF. CDR3 sequence (DNA): TGTGCCAGCAGTTTCGAAATCGGTGAGGGGGGGGTGAACGAGCAGTACTTC.

The rearrangement uses TRBV6-1 and TRBJ1-4, with D possibly TRBD1 on 6 matching bases. Germline V gene data show CDR1 as MNHNS and CDR2 as SASEGT. The CDR3 extends over 14 amino acids. The ends were cut back, 2 bases at V and 7 bases at J, with 11 bases in the middle. CDR3 region: CASSERGVIEKLFF. The CDR3 nucleotides read TGTGCCAGCAGTGAAAGGGGGGTCATTGAAAAACTGTTTTTT.

This clonotype has only a few counts. The chain couples TRBV28 to TRBJ1-2; D gene uncertain. Between the trimmed V and J ends, which lost 3 bases and 3 bases, there was a span of 8 bases. The CDR3 totals 13 residues. Germline lookup yields CDR1 MDHEN and CDR2 SYDVKM. This CDR3 is CASSFLRDYGYTF. As DNA, the CDR3 is TGTGCCAGCAGTTTTCTCAGAGACTATGGCTACACCTTC.

This clonotype was counted between two and nine times. The chain combines TRBV6-4 with TRBJ2-3, with TRBD2 identical over 10 bases. CDR1 and CDR2 (germline): MRHNA, SNTAGT. CDR3 size: 17 residues. V lost 0 bases and J lost 0; bases outside the gene matches: 3. CDR3: CASSDSSGGASTDTQYF. Written as DNA, the CDR3 is TGTGCCAGCAGTGACTCGAGCGGGGGGGCTAGCACAGATACGCAGTATTTT.

This clonotype has more than one count but fewer than ten. This rearrangement joins TRBV11-2 to TRBJ2-2; 12 bases map to TRBD2. The junction had 10 bases not matched to a gene; V was cut back by 0 bases and J by 5 bases. The CDR3 length is 19 residues. Per the germline V gene, CDR1 is SGHAT and CDR2 is FQNNGV. As DNA, the CDR3 is TGTGCCAGCAGCTTAGATCTTTCGAGACTAGCGGGAGTAACCGGGGAGCTGTTTTTT. It translates to CASSLDLSRLAGVTGELFF.

This clonotype has more than one count but fewer than ten. This chain connects TRBV19 to TRBJ2-1, with unresolved D. The V gene's germline CDR1 is LNHDA and CDR2 SQIVND (reference sequence). V lost 7 bases to trimming and J lost 0 bases, with 13 bases between them. This CDR3 is 15 amino acids long. Written as DNA, the CDR3 is TGTGCCAGTAACTCATATCTTAGCTCCTACAATGAGCAGTTCTTC. Translating it yields CASNSYLSSYNEQFF.

This clonotype was observed a few times. The rearrangement joins TRBV25-1 to TRBJ1-4, with unresolved D. The CDR3 has 12 residues. V lost 4 bases to trimming and J lost 7 bases, with 7 bases between them. Germline loops: CDR1 MGHDK, CDR2 SYGVNS. The CDR3 sequence: CASSGRTEKLFF. CDR3 coding DNA: TGTGCCAGCAGTGGGAGAACTGAAAAACTGTTTTTT.